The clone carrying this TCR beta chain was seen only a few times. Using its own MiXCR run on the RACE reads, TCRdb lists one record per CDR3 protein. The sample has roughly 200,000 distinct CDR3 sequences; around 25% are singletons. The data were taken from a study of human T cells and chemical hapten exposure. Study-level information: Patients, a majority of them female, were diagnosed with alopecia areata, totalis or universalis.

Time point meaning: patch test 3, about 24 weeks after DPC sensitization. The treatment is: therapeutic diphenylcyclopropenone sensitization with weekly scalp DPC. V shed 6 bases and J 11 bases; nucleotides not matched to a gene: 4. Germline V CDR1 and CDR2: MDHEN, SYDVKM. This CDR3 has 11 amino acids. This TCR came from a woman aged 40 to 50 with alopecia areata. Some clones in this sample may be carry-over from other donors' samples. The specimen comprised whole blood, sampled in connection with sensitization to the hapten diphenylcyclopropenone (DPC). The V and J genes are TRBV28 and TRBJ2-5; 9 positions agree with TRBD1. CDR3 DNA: TGTGCCAGCAGCGGACAGGGGATTCAGTACTTC. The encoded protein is CASSGQGIQYF.